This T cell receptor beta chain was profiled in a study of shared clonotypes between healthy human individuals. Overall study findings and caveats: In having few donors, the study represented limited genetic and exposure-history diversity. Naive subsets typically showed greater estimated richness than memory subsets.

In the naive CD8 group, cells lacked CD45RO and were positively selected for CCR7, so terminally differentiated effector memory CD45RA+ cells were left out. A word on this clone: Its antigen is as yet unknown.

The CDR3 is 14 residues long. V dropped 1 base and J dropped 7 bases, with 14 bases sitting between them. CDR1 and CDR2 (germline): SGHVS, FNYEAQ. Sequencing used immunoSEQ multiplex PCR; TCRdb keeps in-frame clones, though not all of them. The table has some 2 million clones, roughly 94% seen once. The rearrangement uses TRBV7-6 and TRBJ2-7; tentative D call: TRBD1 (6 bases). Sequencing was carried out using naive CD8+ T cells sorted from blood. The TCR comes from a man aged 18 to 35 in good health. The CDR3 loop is CASSLDTGTLEQYF. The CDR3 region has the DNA TGTGCCAGCAGCTTAGATACAGGGACGTTGGAGCAGTACTTC. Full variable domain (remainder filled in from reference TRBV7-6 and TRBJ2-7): GAGVSQSPRYKVTKRGQDVALRCDPISGHVSLYWYRQALGQGPEFLTYFNYEAQQDKSGLPNDRFSAERPEGSISTLTIQRTEQRDSAMYRCASSLDTGTLEQYFGPGTRLTVT.